Listed below are T cell receptor beta chains from one sample, sequenced in a study of blood T cell repertoires in COVID-19. Data came from immunoSEQ multiplex PCR; TCRdb stores just in-frame clones and leaves some out. This sample has approximately 150,000 clones, with about 91% found just once. Sequencing was done on a sample of peripheral blood. The receptors derive from a woman in her sixties with acute or convalescent COVID-19. The CDR3 runs from the conserved cysteine through the conserved F or W. The order of the fields is D gene, J gene, V gene, clone size, CDR3 protein, CDR3 DNA. D genes are given only for firm matches. Expanded clones get a size class; other rows say once, few or many, or leave the size out.

>.|TRBJ1-1|TRBV19|.
CASTWGEEAFF
TGTGCCAGTACCTGGGGGGAAGAAGCTTTCTTT
>.|TRBJ1-6|TRBV27|few
CASSTIQGDWNSPLHF
TGTGCCAGCAGTACAATCCAAGGGGACTGGAATTCACCCCTCCACTTT
>.|TRBJ1-6|TRBV30|few
CAWRGGVGRRSSYNSPLHF
TGTGCCTGGAGGGGGGGGGTCGGAAGGAGAAGCTCCTATAATTCACCCCTCCACTTT
>TRBD2|TRBJ2-7|TRBV6-2/TRBV6-3|.
CASSSGGRYSEQYF
TGTGCCAGCAGCAGCGGGGGCCGATACTCCGAGCAGTACTTC
>.|TRBJ1-5|TRBV7-9|.
CASSSSTGPLVPQHF
TGTGCCAGCAGCAGCTCGACAGGTCCTCTCGTTCCCCAGCATTTT
>TRBD2|TRBJ2-1|TRBV7-2|.
CASSSLAGGRSSSYNEQFF
TGTGCCAGCAGCTCCCTAGCGGGGGGGCGATCGAGCTCCTACAATGAGCAGTTCTTC
>.|TRBJ2-1|TRBV12-3/TRBV12-4|.
CASSLAPVRQFF
TGTGCCAGCAGTCTAGCCCCCGTCCGGCAGTTCTTC
>TRBD2|TRBJ2-1|TRBV6-6|.
CASTDGTREYNEQFF
TGTGCCAGCACCGACGGGACTAGAGAGTACAATGAGCAGTTCTTC
>TRBD2|TRBJ2-5|TRBV7-2|.
CASSFDLGGAETQYF
TGTGCCAGCAGCTTTGATCTGGGAGGGGCGGAGACCCAGTACTTC
>.|TRBJ1-1|TRBV7-2|.
CASSLGGSTEAFF
TGTGCCAGCAGCTTAGGAGGGAGCACTGAAGCTTTCTTT
>.|TRBJ2-3|TRBV7-2|.
CASTYPGVSTDTQYF
TGTGCCAGCACCTACCCGGGAGTTAGCACAGATACGCAGTATTTT
>TRBD2|TRBJ2-2|TRBV7-2|.
CASSLGRGVLFF
TGTGCCAGCAGCTTAGGGCGGGGGGTGCTGTTTTTT
>.|TRBJ1-4|TRBV7-9|.
CASSLARGDEKLFF
TGTGCCAGCAGCTTAGCCAGGGGAGATGAAAAACTGTTTTTT
>TRBD1|TRBJ2-1|TRBV7-2|.
CASSLDRGRNEQFF
TGTGCCAGCAGCTTAGACAGGGGGCGCAATGAGCAGTTCTTC
>.|TRBJ1-2|TRBV15|.
CATSRLKGANYGYTF
TGTGCCACCAGCAGGTTGAAGGGGGCTAACTATGGCTACACCTTC
>TRBD2|TRBJ2-1|TRBV4-1|.
CASSQEASGGANEQFF
TGCGCCAGCAGCCAAGAGGCGAGCGGGGGGGCTAATGAGCAGTTCTTC
>.|TRBJ2-5|TRBV15|.
CATSRDGDGWETQYF
TGTGCCACCAGCAGAGATGGAGACGGGTGGGAGACCCAGTACTTC
>.|TRBJ2-2|TRBV24-1|.
CATSDWQVFRLGATGELFF
TGTGCCACCAGTGATTGGCAGGTGTTCCGTTTAGGGGCCACCGGGGAGCTGTTTTTT
>TRBD2|TRBJ2-7|TRBV5-5|.
CASSPGLAGNYEQYF
TGTGCCAGCAGCCCGGGACTAGCGGGGAACTACGAGCAGTACTTC
>TRBD2|TRBJ2-2|TRBV6-1|.
CASSEGLLAGITGELFF
TGTGCCAGCAGTGAAGGTTTACTAGCGGGGATCACCGGGGAGCTGTTTTTT
>TRBD2|TRBJ2-3|TRBV6-6|.
CASRRSGGAGDTQYF
TGTGCCAGCAGACGCAGCGGGGGGGCTGGAGATACGCAGTATTTT
>.|TRBJ2-2|TRBV15|.
CATSRDQSPGELFF
TGTGCCACCAGCAGAGACCAGTCACCCGGGGAGCTGTTTTTT
>TRBD1|TRBJ1-1|TRBV27|.
CASSRGRQGREAFF
TGTGCCAGCTCAAGGGGTAGACAGGGAAGAGAAGCTTTCTTT
>TRBD1|TRBJ2-1|TRBV7-8|.
CASSPSRTGVNEQFF
TGTGCCAGCAGCCCGAGTCGGACAGGGGTCAATGAGCAGTTCTTC
>TRBD1|TRBJ1-2|TRBV6-5|.
CAAGGTGYMDGYTF
TGTGCCGCAGGGGGGACAGGGTATATGGATGGCTACACCTTC
>.|TRBJ1-4|TRBV7-2|.
CASSRAGTVNEKLFF
TGTGCCAGCAGCCGTGCCGGGACTGTTAATGAAAAACTGTTTTTT
>.|TRBJ2-3|TRBV4-1|.
CASSQDPGGPDTQYF
TGCGCCAGCAGCCAAGATCCAGGGGGGCCAGATACGCAGTATTTT
>.|TRBJ2-7|TRBV2|.
CASRAGSGEQYF
TGTGCCAGCAGGGCCGGTAGCGGCGAGCAGTACTTC
>.|TRBJ1-3|TRBV7-7|.
CASSATQGGNTIYF
TGTGCTAGCAGCGCTACCCAGGGAGGAAACACCATATATTTT
>TRBD1|TRBJ1-1|TRBV7-8|.
CASTPHGTVNTEAFF
TGTGCCAGCACCCCTCACGGGACAGTAAACACTGAAGCTTTCTTT
>.|TRBJ1-2|TRBV7-2|.
CASSLDRWADGYTF
TGTGCCAGCAGCTTAGATCGATGGGCTGATGGCTACACCTTC
>.|TRBJ1-2|TRBV18|.
CASSSTEEYGYTF
TGTGCCAGCTCATCAACCGAGGAGTATGGCTACACCTTC
>TRBD2|TRBJ2-2|TRBV11-2|.
CASRVAGGSTGELFF
TGTGCCAGCAGGGTAGCGGGGGGCTCCACCGGGGAGCTGTTTTTT
>.|TRBJ2-7|TRBV4-3|.
CASSQLGTPEFEQYF
TGCGCCAGCAGCCAACTCGGGACTCCTGAGTTCGAGCAGTACTTC
>TRBD1|TRBJ1-5|TRBV4-1|.
CASSQGPGQTYQPQHF
TGCGCCAGCAGCCAAGGTCCGGGACAGACATATCAGCCCCAGCATTTT
>TRBD1|TRBJ2-5|TRBV19|.
CASSIGDSQETQYF
TGTGCCAGTAGTATAGGGGACAGTCAAGAGACCCAGTACTTC
>.|TRBJ2-2|TRBV4-1|.
CASSQVGRGNTGELFF
TGCGCCAGCAGCCAAGTGGGTCGGGGTAACACCGGGGAGCTGTTTTTT